This T cell receptor beta chain emerged from a study of blood T cell repertoires in COVID-19. Study in general: Acute and convalescent COVID-19 samples came from the United States, Italy and Spain. PBMCs, B-cell-depleted T cells, or T cells were the source of the cDNA or gDNA that made up the material.

With regard to this clone: This CDR3 is also generated by other DNA sequences in the sample.

Germline assignment: CDR1 LGHDT and CDR2 YNNKEL (reference sequence). The V end was cut by 6 bases, the J end by 4 bases, with 7 bases between. The CDR3 consists of 11 residues. Per the original methods: Amplification of reference gene primers was used by the study to estimate nucleated cell counts. Generated by immunoSEQ multiplex PCR, the TCRdb table keeps only in-frame clones and is missing some. V and J calls and clone size follow that table, whereas D and trimming were derived from the DNA. This table holds some 70,000 clones, around 89% found once. The source is a woman between 70 and 85 years old with acute or convalescent COVID-19. The sample comprised peripheral blood. This chain joins TRBV3-1 (or the pseudogene TRBV3-2) and TRBJ2-7, with a tentative D call TRBD1 (6 bases). The CDR3 sequence is CASRQGYEQYF. DNA for the CDR3: TGTGCCAGCAGACAGGGATACGAGCAGTACTTC.